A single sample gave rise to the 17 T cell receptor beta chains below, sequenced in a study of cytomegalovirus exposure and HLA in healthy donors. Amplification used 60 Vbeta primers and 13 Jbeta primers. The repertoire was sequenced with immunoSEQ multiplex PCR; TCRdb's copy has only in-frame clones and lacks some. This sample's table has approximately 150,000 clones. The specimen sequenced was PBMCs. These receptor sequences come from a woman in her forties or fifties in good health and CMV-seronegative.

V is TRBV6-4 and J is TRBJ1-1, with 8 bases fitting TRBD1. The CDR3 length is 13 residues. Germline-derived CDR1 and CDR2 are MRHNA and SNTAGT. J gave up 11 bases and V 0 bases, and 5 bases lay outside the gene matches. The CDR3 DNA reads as TGTGCCAGCAGTGACTCAGACAGGGGAATGGCTTTCTTT. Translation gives CASSDSDRGMAFF.

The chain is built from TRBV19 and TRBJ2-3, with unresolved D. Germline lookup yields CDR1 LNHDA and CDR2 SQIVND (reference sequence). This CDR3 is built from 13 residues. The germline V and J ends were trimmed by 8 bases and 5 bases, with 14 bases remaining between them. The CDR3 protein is CASSPSSGDTQYF. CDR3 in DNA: TGTGCCAGTTCCCCCTCGTCGGGAGATACGCAGTATTTT.

CDR3 bases: TGTGCCAGTAGTATTGGGCCGGAGGGCATTCAGTACTTC. It is translated as CASSIGPEGIQYF. The rearrangement links TRBV19 to TRBJ2-4; D perhaps matches TRBD2 (6 bases). This CDR3 contains 13 residues. V was shortened by 3 bases and J by 9 bases, with 12 bases between the two germline ends. CDR1 is LNHDA, CDR2 SQIVND, per germline (reference sequence).

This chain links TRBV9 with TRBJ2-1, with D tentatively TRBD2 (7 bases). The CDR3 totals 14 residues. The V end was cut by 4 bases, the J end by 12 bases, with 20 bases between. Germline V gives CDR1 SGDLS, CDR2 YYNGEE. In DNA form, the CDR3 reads TGTGCCAGCAGCACCGATTTACAGGGAGGGGGGCAGTTCTTC. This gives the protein CASSTDLQGGGQFF.

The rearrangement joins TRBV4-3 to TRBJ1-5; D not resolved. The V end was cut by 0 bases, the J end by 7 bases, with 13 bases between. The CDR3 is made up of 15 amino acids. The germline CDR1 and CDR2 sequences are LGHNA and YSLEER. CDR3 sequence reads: CASSQDTRSRQPQHF. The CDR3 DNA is TGCGCCAGCAGCCAAGATACTAGGAGCCGACAGCCCCAGCATTTT.

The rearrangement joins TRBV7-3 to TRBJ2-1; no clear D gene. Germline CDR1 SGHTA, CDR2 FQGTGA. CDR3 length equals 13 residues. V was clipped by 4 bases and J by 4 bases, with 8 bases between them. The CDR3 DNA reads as TGTGCCAGCAGCTCTACAGCTTACAATGAGCAGTTCTTC. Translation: CASSSTAYNEQFF. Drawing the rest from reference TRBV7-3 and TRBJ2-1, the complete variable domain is GAGVSQTPSNKVTEKGKYVELRCDPISGHTALYWYRQSLGQGPEFLIYFQGTGAADDSGLPNDRFFAVRPEGSVSTLKIQRTERGDSAVYLCASSSTAYNEQFFGPGTRLTVL.

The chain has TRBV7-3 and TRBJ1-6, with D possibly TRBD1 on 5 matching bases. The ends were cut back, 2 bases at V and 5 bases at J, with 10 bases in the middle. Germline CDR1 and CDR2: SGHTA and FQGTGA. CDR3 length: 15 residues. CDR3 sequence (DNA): TGTGCCAGCAGCTTAGGCCCAGGGAATAATTCACCCCTCCACTTT. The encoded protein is CASSLGPGNNSPLHF.

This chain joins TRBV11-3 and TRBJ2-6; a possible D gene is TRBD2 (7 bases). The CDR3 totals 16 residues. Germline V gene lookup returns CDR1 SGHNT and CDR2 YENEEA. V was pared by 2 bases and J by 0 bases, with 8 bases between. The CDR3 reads CASSLRGGSGANVLTF. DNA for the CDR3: TGTGCCAGCAGCTTAAGGGGGGGCTCTGGGGCCAACGTCCTGACTTTC.

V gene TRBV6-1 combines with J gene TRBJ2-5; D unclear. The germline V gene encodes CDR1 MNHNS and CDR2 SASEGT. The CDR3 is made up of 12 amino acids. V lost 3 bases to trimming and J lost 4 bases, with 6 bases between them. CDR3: CASSEGSETQYF. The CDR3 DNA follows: TGTGCCAGCAGTGAGGGCTCAGAGACCCAGTACTTC.

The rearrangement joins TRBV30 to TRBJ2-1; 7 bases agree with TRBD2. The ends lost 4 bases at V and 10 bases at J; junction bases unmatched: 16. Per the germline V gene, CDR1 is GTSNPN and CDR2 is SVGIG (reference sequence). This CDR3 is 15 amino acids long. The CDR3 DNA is TGTGCCTGGAAGGGCTCTAGCTGGGGGGGTAAGGAGCAGTTCTTC. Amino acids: CAWKGSSWGGKEQFF.

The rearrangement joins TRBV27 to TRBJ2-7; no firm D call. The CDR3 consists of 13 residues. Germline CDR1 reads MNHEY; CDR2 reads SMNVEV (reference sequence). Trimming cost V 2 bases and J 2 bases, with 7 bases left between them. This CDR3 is CASSLINAYEQYF. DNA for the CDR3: TGTGCCAGCAGTTTAATAAATGCCTACGAGCAGTACTTC.

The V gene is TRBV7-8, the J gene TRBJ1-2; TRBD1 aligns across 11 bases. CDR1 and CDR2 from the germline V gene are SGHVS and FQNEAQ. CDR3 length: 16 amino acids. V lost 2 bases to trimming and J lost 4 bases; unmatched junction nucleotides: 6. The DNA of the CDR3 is TGTGCCAGCAGCTTAAGGACAGGGGGCGAGGTCTATGGCTACACCTTC. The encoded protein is CASSLRTGGEVYGYTF. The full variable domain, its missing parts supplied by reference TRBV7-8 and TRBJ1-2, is GAGVSQSPRYKVAKRGQDVALRCDPISGHVSLFWYQQALGQGPEFLTYFQNEAQLDKSGLPSDRFFAERPEGSVSTLKIQRTQQEDSAVYLCASSLRTGGEVYGYTFGSGTRLTVV.

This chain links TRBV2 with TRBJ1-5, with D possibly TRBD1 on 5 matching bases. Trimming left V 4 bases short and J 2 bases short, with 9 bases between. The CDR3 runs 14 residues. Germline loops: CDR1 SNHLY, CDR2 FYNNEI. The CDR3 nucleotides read TGTGCCAGCAGTGTGGTCAGGGGCAATCAGCCCCAGCATTTT. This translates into CASSVVRGNQPQHF.

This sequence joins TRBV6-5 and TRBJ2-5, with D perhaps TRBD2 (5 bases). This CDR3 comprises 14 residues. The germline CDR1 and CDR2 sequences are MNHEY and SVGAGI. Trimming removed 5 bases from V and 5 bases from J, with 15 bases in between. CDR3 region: CASSRHRGQETQYF. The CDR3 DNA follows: TGTGCCAGCAGTAGACATCGGGGTCAGGAGACCCAGTACTTC.

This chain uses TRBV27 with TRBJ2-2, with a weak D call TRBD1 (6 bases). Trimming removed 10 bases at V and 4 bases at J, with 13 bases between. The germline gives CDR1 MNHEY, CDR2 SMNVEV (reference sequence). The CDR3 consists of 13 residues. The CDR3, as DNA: TGTGCCACTCTACAAGGGGGCACCGGGGAGCTGTTTTTT. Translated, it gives CATLQGGTGELFF.

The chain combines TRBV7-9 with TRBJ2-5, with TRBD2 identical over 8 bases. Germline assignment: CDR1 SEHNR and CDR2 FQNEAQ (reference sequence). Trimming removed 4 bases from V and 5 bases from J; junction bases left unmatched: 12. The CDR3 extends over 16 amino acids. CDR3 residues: CASSSTGTRVDETQYF. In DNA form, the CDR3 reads TGTGCCAGCAGCTCAACCGGGACTAGGGTTGACGAGACCCAGTACTTC.

CDR3 sequence (DNA): TGTGCCAGCAGTTTTCACCCGACAGGGCAAGAGACCCAGTACTTC. It translates to CASSFHPTGQETQYF. The genes are TRBV28 and TRBJ2-5; 7 bases are shared with TRBD1. CDR3 length: 15 amino acids. Trimming took 3 bases from V and 2 from J; bases not matched to a gene: 6. CDR1 and CDR2 (germline): MDHEN, SYDVKM.